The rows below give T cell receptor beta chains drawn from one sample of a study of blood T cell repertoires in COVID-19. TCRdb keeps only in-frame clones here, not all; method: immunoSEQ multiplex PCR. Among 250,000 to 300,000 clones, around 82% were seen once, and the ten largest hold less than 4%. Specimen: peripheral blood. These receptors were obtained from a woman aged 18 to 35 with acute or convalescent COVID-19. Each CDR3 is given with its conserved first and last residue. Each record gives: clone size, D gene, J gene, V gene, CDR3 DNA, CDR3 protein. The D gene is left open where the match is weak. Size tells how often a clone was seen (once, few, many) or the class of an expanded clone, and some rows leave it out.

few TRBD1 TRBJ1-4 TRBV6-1 TGTGCCAGCAGTGAATTGACGGGACAGGGTAACGAAAAACTGTTTTTT CASSELTGQGNEKLFF
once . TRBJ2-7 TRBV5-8 TGTGCCAGCAGCTTTGTGGGGTCGGGAGAGCAGTACTTC CASSFVGSGEQYF
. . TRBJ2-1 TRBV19 TGTGCCAGTAGTATAGCTAGCAATGAGCAGTTCTTC CASSIASNEQFF
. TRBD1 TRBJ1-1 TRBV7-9 TGTGCCAGCAGCCCAGGGACAGGGGGCACTGAAGCTTTCTTT CASSPGTGGTEAFF
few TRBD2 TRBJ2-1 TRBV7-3 TGTGCCAGCAGCCCCGCCGGGACTAGAGACAATGAGCAGTTCTTC CASSPAGTRDNEQFF
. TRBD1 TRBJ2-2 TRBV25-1 TGTGCCAGCAGTGAAACGACAGGGGAGACCGGGGAGCTGTTTTTT CASSETTGETGELFF
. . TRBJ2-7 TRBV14 TGTGCCAGCAGCCCCGGGACTTTCTACGAGCAGTACTTC CASSPGTFYEQYF
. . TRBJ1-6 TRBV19 TGTGCCAGTAGTGGGGGACTCCTCGCAGCCCTCCACTTT CASSGGLLAALHF
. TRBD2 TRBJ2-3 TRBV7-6 TGTGCCAGCAGCTTAGGCGGGAGTCCGGGAGATACGCAGTATTTT CASSLGGSPGDTQYF
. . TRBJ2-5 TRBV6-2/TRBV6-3 TGTGCCAGCAGTTCGTACCTCGCAACTGAGGTACCCCATCAGACCCAGTACTTC CASSSYLATEVPHQTQYF
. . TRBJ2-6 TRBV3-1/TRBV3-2 TGTGCCAGCAGCCGCCGGGGAGGGGGTGAAAACTCTGGGGCCAACGTCCTGACTTTC CASSRRGGGENSGANVLTF
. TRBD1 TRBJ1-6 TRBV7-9 TGTGCCAGCAGCCCGGGACAGGCGAGAAATTCACCCCTCCACTTT CASSPGQARNSPLHF
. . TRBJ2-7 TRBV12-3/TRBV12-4 TGTGCCAGCACCAAAACCGGAGTGGGCGAGCAGTACTTC CASTKTGVGEQYF
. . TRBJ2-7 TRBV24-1 TGTGCCACCGCCCTGGGACTCCACTCCTACGAGCAGTACTTC CATALGLHSYEQYF
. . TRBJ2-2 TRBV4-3 TGCGCCAGCAGCCAAGGGTCAGGGTGGGCCGGGGAGCTGTTTTTT CASSQGSGWAGELFF
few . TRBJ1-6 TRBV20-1 TGCAGTGCTAGAATGGGGGGACTTTACCACTTT CSARMGGLYHF
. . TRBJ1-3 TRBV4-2 TGTGCCAGCAGCCAAGAGAACAGCCACTCTGGAAACACCATATATTTT CASSQENSHSGNTIYF
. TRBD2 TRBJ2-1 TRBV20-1 TGCAGTGCTAGTAAGGGGACTAGCTTCTACAATGAGCAGTTCTTC CSASKGTSFYNEQFF